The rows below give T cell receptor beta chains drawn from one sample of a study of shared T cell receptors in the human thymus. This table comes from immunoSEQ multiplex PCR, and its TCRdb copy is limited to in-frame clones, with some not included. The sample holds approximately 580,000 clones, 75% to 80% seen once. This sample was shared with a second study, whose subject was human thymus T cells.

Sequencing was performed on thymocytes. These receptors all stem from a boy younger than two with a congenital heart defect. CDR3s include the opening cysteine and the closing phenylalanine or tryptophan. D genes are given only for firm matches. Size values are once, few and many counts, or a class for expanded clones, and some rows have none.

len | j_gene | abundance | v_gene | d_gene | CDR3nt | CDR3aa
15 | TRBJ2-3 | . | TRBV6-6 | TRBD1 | TGTGCCAGCAACCCGGGACAGGGGTACACAGATACGCAGTATTTT | CASNPGQGYTDTQYF
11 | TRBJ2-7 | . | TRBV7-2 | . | TGTGCCAGCAGCTCCTTCCGCGAGCAGTACTTC | CASSSFREQYF
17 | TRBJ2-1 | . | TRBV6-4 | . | TGTGCCAGCAGTGACTCCCCCCTAGCGCCGTCTCACAATGAGCAGTTCTTC | CASSDSPLAPSHNEQFF
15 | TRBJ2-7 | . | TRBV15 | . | TGTGCCACCAGCAGAGATAAGGGAGCAGACCTCGAGCAGTACTTC | CATSRDKGADLEQYF
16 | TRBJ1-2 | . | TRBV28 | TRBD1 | TGTGCCAGCAGTCGATTGCGCCCGACAGGGCTAGGTGGCTACACCTTC | CASSRLRPTGLGGYTF
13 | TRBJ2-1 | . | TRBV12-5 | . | TGTGCTAGTGGTCCGACAGGAGCCCGGGAGCAGTTCTTC | CASGPTGAREQFF
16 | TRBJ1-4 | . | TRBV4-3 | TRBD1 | TGCGCCAGCAGCAAGGGGACAGGAGGAGAGGGTGAAAAACTGTTTTTT | CASSKGTGGEGEKLFF
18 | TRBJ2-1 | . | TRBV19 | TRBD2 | TGTGCCAGTAGTATAGATCCGGGTAGCGGGAGGGGATCCGATGAGCAGTTCTTC | CASSIDPGSGRGSDEQFF
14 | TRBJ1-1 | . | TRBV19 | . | TGTGCCAGTAGTATACCGGACAGCCACACTGAAGCTTTCTTT | CASSIPDSHTEAFF
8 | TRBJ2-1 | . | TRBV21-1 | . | TGTGCCAGCACCAACCGGTTCTTC | CASTNRFF
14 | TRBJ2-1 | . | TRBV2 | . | TGTGCCAGCAGCTCGGACTCAATTTACAATGAGCAGTTCTTC | CASSSDSIYNEQFF
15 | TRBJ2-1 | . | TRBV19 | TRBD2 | TGTGCCAGCAACGCCGGGACTAGCGACTACAATGAGCAGTTCTTC | CASNAGTSDYNEQFF
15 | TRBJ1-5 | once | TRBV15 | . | TGTGCCACCAGCAGAGATGGGCAGGGCAATCAGCCCCAGCATTTT | CATSRDGQGNQPQHF
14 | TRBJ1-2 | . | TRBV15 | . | TGTGCCACCAGCAGAGTTGGAGATTACTATGGCTACACCTTC | CATSRVGDYYGYTF
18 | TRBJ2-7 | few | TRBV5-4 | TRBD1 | TGTGCCAGCAGCCCATGGGACAGGGTGGGACCCAATCGCGACGAGCAGTACTTC | CASSPWDRVGPNRDEQYF
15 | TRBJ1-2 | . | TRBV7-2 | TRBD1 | TGTGCCAGCAGTCTATTAGGGACAGGGGGCAGTGGCTACACCTTC | CASSLLGTGGSGYTF
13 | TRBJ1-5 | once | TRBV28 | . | TGTGCCAGCAGTTTACTACAGGATCAGCCCCAGCATTTT | CASSLLQDQPQHF
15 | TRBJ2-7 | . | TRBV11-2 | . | TGTGCCAGCAGCCCCACCGCCGGGTCCCCCTACGAGCAGTACTTC | CASSPTAGSPYEQYF
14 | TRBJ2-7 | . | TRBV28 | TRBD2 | TGTGCCAGCACTCCGGGACTAGCGGGAGTCGAGCAGTACTTC | CASTPGLAGVEQYF
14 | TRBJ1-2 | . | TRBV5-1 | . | TGCGCCAGCAGCCCGGACTGGGTTGGGTATGGCTACACCTTC | CASSPDWVGYGYTF
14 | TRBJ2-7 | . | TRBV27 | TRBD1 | TGTGCCAGCAGTATAGGGACAGGGCGATACGAGCAGTACTTC | CASSIGTGRYEQYF
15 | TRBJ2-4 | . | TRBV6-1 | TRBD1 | TGTGCCAGCCTTAGCAGGGGGCAGGCCAAAAACATTCAGTACTTC | CASLSRGQAKNIQYF
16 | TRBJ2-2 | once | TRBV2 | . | TGTGCCAGCAGTGTGATTGACAGGAAACTAACCGGGGAGCTGTTTTTT | CASSVIDRKLTGELFF
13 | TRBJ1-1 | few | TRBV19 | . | TGTGCCAGTAGTATACCCAGGAACACTGAAGCTTTCTTT | CASSIPRNTEAFF
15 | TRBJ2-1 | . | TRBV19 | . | TGTGCCAGTAGTATAGATTGGCTAGCCCACAATGAGCAGTTCTTC | CASSIDWLAHNEQFF
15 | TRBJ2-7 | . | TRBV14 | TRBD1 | TGTGCCAGCAGCCACACGACAGGGGAAAGGTACGAGCAGTACTTC | CASSHTTGERYEQYF
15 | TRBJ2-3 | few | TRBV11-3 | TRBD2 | TGTGCCAGCAGCTGCCGCGGGGGGTGCACAGATACGCAGTATTTT | CASSCRGGCTDTQYF
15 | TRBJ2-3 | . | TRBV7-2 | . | TGTGCCAGCAGCCGTCTAGCGCTGAGCACAGATACGCAGTATTTT | CASSRLALSTDTQYF
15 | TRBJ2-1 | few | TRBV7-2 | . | TGTGCCAGCAGCTTAGCGGCACCCCAGTACGTTGAGCAGTTCTTC | CASSLAAPQYVEQFF
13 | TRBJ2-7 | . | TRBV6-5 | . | TGTGCCAGCAGTTACAGGGGGGGGAGCGAGCAGTACTTC | CASSYRGGSEQYF
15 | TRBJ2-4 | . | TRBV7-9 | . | TGTGCCAGCAGCTGGCAGGGAAAGGACAAAAACATTCAGTACTTC | CASSWQGKDKNIQYF
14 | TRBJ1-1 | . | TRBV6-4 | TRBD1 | TGTGCCAGCAGGGGGGACAGGGACAGGACTGAAGCTTTCTTT | CASRGDRDRTEAFF
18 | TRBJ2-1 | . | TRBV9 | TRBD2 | TGTGCCAGCAGCGACCCTAGCGGGAACGGTGCGCGGTACAATGAGCAGTTCTTC | CASSDPSGNGARYNEQFF
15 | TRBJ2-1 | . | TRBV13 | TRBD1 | TGTGCCAGCAGCCTGGGGGACAGGGGGATCAATGAGCAGTTCTTC | CASSLGDRGINEQFF
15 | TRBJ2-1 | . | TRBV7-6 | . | TGTGCCAGCAGCGATGGTACTCCCCTATACAATGAGCAGTTCTTC | CASSDGTPLYNEQFF
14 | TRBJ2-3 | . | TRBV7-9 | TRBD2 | TGTGCCAGCAGGTGGCGGGAGAGGGGAGATACGCAGTATTTT | CASRWRERGDTQYF
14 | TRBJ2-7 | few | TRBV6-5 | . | TGTGCCAGCAGTTTGGAGACCGTCGCCTACGAGCAGTACTTC | CASSLETVAYEQYF